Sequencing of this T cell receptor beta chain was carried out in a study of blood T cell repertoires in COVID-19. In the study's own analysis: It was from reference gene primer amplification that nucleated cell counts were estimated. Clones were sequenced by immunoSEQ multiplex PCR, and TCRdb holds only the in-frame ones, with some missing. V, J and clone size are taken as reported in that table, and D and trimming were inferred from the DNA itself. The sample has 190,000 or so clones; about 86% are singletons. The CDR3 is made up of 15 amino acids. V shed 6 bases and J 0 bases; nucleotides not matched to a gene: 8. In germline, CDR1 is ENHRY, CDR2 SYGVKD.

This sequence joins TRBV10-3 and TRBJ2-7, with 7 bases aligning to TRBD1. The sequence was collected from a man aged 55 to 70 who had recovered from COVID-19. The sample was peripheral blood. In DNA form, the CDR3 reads TGTGCCATCAGCCGAGACAGGGCGGTCTCCTACGAGCAGTACTTC. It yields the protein CAISRDRAVSYEQYF.